These 26 T cell receptor beta chains share one sample of origin, sequenced in a study of early stage breast cancer tumors (dated by TCRdb to between 2016 and 2019). Library preparation employed the immunoSEQ multiplex PCR assay. Not all clones reach the TCRdb copy of this immuneACCESS table, which keeps in-frame sequences only. Checked studies attribute under half of the gap to unresolved V genes and leave the rest unexplained. This sample lists fewer than 30,000 clones; about 60% were detected once. The ten top clones hold roughly 8% of the sample. What was sequenced was breast tumor tissue. The receptors were sampled from a person in their fifties or sixties with breast cancer.

The rearrangement joins TRBV4-1 to TRBJ2-1, with 16 bases lining up with TRBD2. This CDR3 region has 19 residues. The ends lost 2 bases at V and 7 bases at J; junction bases unmatched: 11. The V gene's germline CDR1 is MGHRA and CDR2 YSYEKL. The DNA of the CDR3 is TGCGCCAGCAGCCAACCGGGACTAGCGGGAGGGTTGCCGGGGAATGAGCAGTTCTTC. This encodes CASSQPGLAGGLPGNEQFF.

The V and J genes are TRBV4-1 and TRBJ2-2, with TRBD1 matching 8 bases. Germline-derived CDR1 and CDR2 are MGHRA and YSYEKL. V was clipped by 3 bases and J by 0 bases; unmatched bases: 0. The CDR3 runs to 15 residues. The CDR3 region is CASSQTGANTGELFF. CDR3 nucleotides: TGCGCCAGCAGCCAGACAGGGGCGAACACCGGGGAGCTGTTTTTT.

The genes are TRBV2 and TRBJ2-1; D gene uncertain. Deletions cut 3 bases from V and 1 base from J, with 4 bases between. CDR1 is SNHLY, CDR2 FYNNEI, per germline. The CDR3 runs to 13 residues. This CDR3 reads CASSDYSYNEQFF. The CDR3 region has the DNA TGTGCCAGCAGTGACTATTCCTACAATGAGCAGTTCTTC. Based on the CDR3 plus reference TRBV2 and TRBJ2-1, the full variable domain is EPEVTQTPSHQVTQMGQEVILRCVPISNHLYFYWYRQILGQKVEFLVSFYNNEISEKSEIFDDQFSVERPDGSNFTLKIRSTKLEDSAMYFCASSDYSYNEQFFGPGTRLTVL.

The chain employs TRBV9 and TRBJ2-2, with TRBD2 matching over 7 bases. V dropped 4 bases and J dropped 4; count of bases not matched to a gene: 10. The CDR3 is 16 amino acids. The V gene's germline CDR1 is SGDLS and CDR2 YYNGEE. The CDR3 DNA follows: TGTGCCAGCAGCCCTATTCGGGGAGGGGCCACCGGGGAGCTGTTTTTT. Translated: CASSPIRGGATGELFF.

This clone was observed a handful of times. The chain is built from TRBV27 and TRBJ1-2; 7 bases are shared with TRBD1. CDR1 and CDR2 from the germline V gene are MNHEY and SMNVEV (reference sequence). The CDR3 length is 14 residues. The trim removed 0 bases at V and 2 bases at J, leaving 0 bases unmatched. CDR3 DNA sequence: TGTGCCAGCAGTTTATCCAGGGGGAACTATGGCTACACCTTC. Its protein is CASSLSRGNYGYTF.

The V gene is TRBV6-6, the J gene TRBJ2-7, with D hard to call. The germline CDR1 and CDR2 sequences are MNHNY and SVGAGI (reference sequence). The V and J ends lost 0 bases and 0 bases respectively, with 12 bases between them. The CDR3 covers 16 residues. This CDR3 reads CASSYSRGWNSYEQYF. Written as DNA, the CDR3 is TGTGCCAGCAGTTACTCGAGAGGCTGGAACTCCTACGAGCAGTACTTC.

The V gene is TRBV19, the J gene TRBJ2-1; 10 bases fit TRBD2. The V gene's germline CDR1 is LNHDA and CDR2 SQIVND (reference sequence). V shed 4 bases, J shed 8 bases, and the junction held 2 bases outside the gene matches. The CDR3 consists of 13 residues. The CDR3 sequence: CASSTGLAYEQFF. The CDR3 DNA sequence: TGTGCCAGTAGTACGGGACTAGCGTATGAGCAGTTCTTC. Full variable domain (remainder filled in from reference TRBV19 and TRBJ2-1): DGGITQSPKYLFRKEGQNVTLSCEQNLNHDAMYWYRQDPGQGLRLIYYSQIVNDFQKGDIAEGYSVSREKKESFPLTVTSAQKNPTAFYLCASSTGLAYEQFFGPGTRLTVL.

In its sample, this clone was seen a few times. The chain recombines TRBV25-1 with TRBJ2-3, with a possible D match to TRBD2 (5 bases). V lost 5 bases and J lost 3, with 12 bases in between. The length of the CDR3 is 14 residues. Germline-derived CDR1 and CDR2 are MGHDK and SYGVNS. In nucleotides, the CDR3 is TGTGCCAGCAGTTTTGGGAGTCGAACAGATACGCAGTATTTT. This sequence encodes CASSFGSRTDTQYF.

This sequence joins TRBV11-2 and TRBJ2-1; D is tentatively TRBD1 or TRBD2 (5 bases each). V was pared by 5 bases and J by 15 bases, with 17 bases between. The CDR3 extends over 12 amino acids. The germline gives CDR1 SGHAT, CDR2 FQNNGV. CDR3 sequence reads: CASSTGTTSPFF. The CDR3 region has the DNA TGTGCCAGCAGCACCGGGACCACGAGTCCGTTCTTC.

This clone was seen only a few times. The chain carries TRBV28 and TRBJ2-7; tentatively, D is TRBD1 or TRBD2 (5 bases each). The germline V gene has CDR1 MDHEN and CDR2 SYDVKM. The CDR3 runs 14 residues. V was shortened by 5 bases and J by 3 bases, with 14 bases between the two germline ends. CDR3: CASSTPGRDYEQYF. The CDR3 DNA sequence: TGTGCCAGCAGTACACCGGGGCGAGACTACGAGCAGTACTTC.

Within the sample, this clone is medium-sized. The genes are TRBV2 and TRBJ2-1; D is uncertain. The CDR3 extends over 13 amino acids. In germline, CDR1 is SNHLY, CDR2 FYNNEI. Trimming removed 3 bases at V and 5 bases at J, with 8 bases between. The CDR3 sequence is CASSESGNNEQFF. The CDR3 nucleotides are TGTGCCAGCAGTGAGTCAGGCAACAATGAGCAGTTCTTC.

The chain combines TRBV2 with TRBJ2-2, with 8 bases lining up with TRBD2. Germline CDR1 and CDR2: SNHLY and FYNNEI. V trimming: 7 bases; J trimming: 7 bases; junction bases outside the gene matches: 8. The CDR3 contains 14 residues. The CDR3 sequence is CASTVEGTSGELFF. CDR3 DNA: TGTGCCAGCACCGTAGAGGGGACTAGCGGGGAGCTGTTTTTT.

The CDR3 coding sequence is TGTGCCAGCAGTTCCGGGAGGGCAACCGATACGCAGTATTTT. Translation gives CASSSGRATDTQYF. This chain links TRBV27 with TRBJ2-3; 8 bases agree with TRBD2. J gave up 6 bases and V 4 bases, and 6 bases lay outside the gene matches. CDR3 length: 14 residues. Germline CDR1 is MNHEY and CDR2 is SMNVEV (reference sequence).

This chain joins TRBV6-5 and TRBJ1-1; a possible D gene is TRBD1 (6 bases). This CDR3 has 12 amino acids. Germline loops: CDR1 MNHEY, CDR2 SVGAGI. Trimming pared 2 bases from V and 8 bases from J, leaving 9 bases between. CDR3 DNA: TGTGCCAGCAGTTACCGGGACAACGAAGCTTTCTTT. Amino acids: CASSYRDNEAFF.

The genes are TRBV11-2 and TRBJ2-1; 11 bases are shared with TRBD2. V lost 5 bases and J lost 7; bases outside the gene matches: 13. The germline CDR1 and CDR2 sequences are SGHAT and FQNNGV. The CDR3 covers 17 residues. The CDR3 DNA reads TGTGCCAGCAGCCTCAACTCCGGGACTAGCGGAGAAAATGAGCAGTTCTTC. It yields the protein CASSLNSGTSGENEQFF.

This CDR3 is CASSFTGTSDNEQFF. The CDR3 DNA reads as TGCGCCAGCAGCTTCACCGGGACTAGCGACAATGAGCAGTTCTTC. The chain links TRBV5-1 to TRBJ2-1, with TRBD2 matching over 10 bases. V lost 2 bases to trimming and J lost 5 bases; unmatched junction nucleotides: 4. This CDR3 is 15 amino acids long. CDR1 SGHRS and CDR2 YFSETQ come from the germline V gene.

The chain recombines TRBV7-2 with TRBJ2-5; D could derive from TRBD1 or TRBD2 (5 bases each). Germline V gene sequence: CDR1 SGHTA, CDR2 FQGNSA. Trimming pared 3 bases from V and 5 bases from J, leaving 16 bases between. This CDR3 has 15 residues. CDR3 region: CASSLGQGRGETQYF. The CDR3 DNA sequence: TGTGCCAGCAGCTTGGGGCAGGGCAGAGGGGAGACCCAGTACTTC.

The chain has TRBV6-6 and TRBJ1-3, with unresolved D. The V and J ends lost 2 bases and 3 bases respectively, with 11 bases between them. The CDR3 is made up of 15 amino acids. Germline V CDR1 and CDR2: MNHNY, SVGAGI (reference sequence). CDR3 nucleotide sequence: TGTGCCAGCAGTTACCCCCCATTATTTGGAAACACCATATATTTT. It encodes CASSYPPLFGNTIYF.

V is TRBV5-1 and J is TRBJ2-5, with D perhaps TRBD1 or TRBD2 (5 bases each). Trimming took off 4 bases at V and 4 bases at J, with 17 bases between the two ends. The germline V gene has CDR1 SGHRS and CDR2 YFSETQ. The CDR3 runs 15 residues. The CDR3 spells CASSGDGKRGETQYF. The CDR3 region has the DNA TGCGCCAGCAGCGGGGACGGAAAGAGGGGAGAGACCCAGTACTTC.

The gene calls are TRBV10-3 and TRBJ1-4; D is uncertain. V shed 0 bases and J shed 7 bases, with 15 bases lying between them. The V gene's germline CDR1 is ENHRY and CDR2 SYGVKD. The CDR3 consists of 16 residues. The CDR3 region is CAISESNAPIGEKLFF. In nucleotides, the CDR3 is TGTGCCATCAGTGAGTCGAACGCCCCGATAGGTGAAAAACTGTTTTTT.

The CDR3 sequence is CASSATGEANGYTF. The CDR3, as DNA: TGTGCCAGCAGCGCGACAGGGGAGGCCAATGGCTACACCTTC. This chain connects TRBV25-1 to TRBJ1-2; 8 bases align to TRBD1. V trimming: 6 bases; J trimming: 6 bases; junction bases outside the gene matches: 9. This CDR3 is 14 amino acids long. Per the germline V gene, CDR1 is MGHDK and CDR2 is SYGVNS.

This clone appeared a few times. The rearrangement links TRBV19 to TRBJ2-7; TRBD2 agrees at 13 bases. Germline CDR1 is LNHDA and CDR2 is SQIVND (reference sequence). CDR3 length: 16 residues. V lost 2 bases, J lost 3 bases, and 4 bases stayed unmatched. The CDR3 reads CASSISGLAGHYEQYF. The CDR3 region has the DNA TGTGCCAGTAGTATATCGGGACTAGCGGGACACTACGAGCAGTACTTC.

This clone was found once. The chain combines TRBV27 with TRBJ2-3; 10 positions agree with TRBD2. The germline gives CDR1 MNHEY, CDR2 SMNVEV (reference sequence). The CDR3 has 14 amino acids. Trimming cost V 6 bases and J 7 bases; bases outside gene matches: 7. CDR3 in DNA: TGTGCCAGCAGCGCTATTACTAGCGGGAATACGCAGTATTTT. Protein sequence: CASSAITSGNTQYF.

The rearrangement uses TRBV9 and TRBJ2-3, with TRBD1 matching over 10 bases. V was clipped by 5 bases and J by 1 base; unmatched bases: 13. The CDR3 consists of 18 residues. Germline loops: CDR1 SGDLS, CDR2 YYNGEE. CDR3 DNA: TGTGCCAGCAGTTTCCTAGGAGGGGGGACAGGGGGCACAGATACGCAGTATTTT. Its translation: CASSFLGGGTGGTDTQYF.

The rearrangement uses TRBV19 and TRBJ2-7; the D is unclear. Trimming took 5 bases from V and 0 from J, leaving 17 bases between them. This CDR3 comprises 16 residues. The germline gives CDR1 LNHDA, CDR2 SQIVND (reference sequence). The CDR3 DNA is TGTGCCAGTAGTCCCGCGTACGGCGGTAGCTCCTACGAGCAGTACTTC. The encoded protein is CASSPAYGGSSYEQYF.

This clone was observed a single time. The chain's CDR3 is CAISVTSGRSYNEQFF. In DNA, the CDR3 is TGTGCCATCAGTGTAACTAGCGGACGCTCCTACAATGAGCAGTTCTTC. The chain employs TRBV10-3 and TRBJ2-1; 8 bases are a match to TRBD2. CDR3 length: 16 residues. Trimming took 4 bases from V and 0 from J; bases not matched to a gene: 5. Germline CDR1 ENHRY, CDR2 SYGVKD.